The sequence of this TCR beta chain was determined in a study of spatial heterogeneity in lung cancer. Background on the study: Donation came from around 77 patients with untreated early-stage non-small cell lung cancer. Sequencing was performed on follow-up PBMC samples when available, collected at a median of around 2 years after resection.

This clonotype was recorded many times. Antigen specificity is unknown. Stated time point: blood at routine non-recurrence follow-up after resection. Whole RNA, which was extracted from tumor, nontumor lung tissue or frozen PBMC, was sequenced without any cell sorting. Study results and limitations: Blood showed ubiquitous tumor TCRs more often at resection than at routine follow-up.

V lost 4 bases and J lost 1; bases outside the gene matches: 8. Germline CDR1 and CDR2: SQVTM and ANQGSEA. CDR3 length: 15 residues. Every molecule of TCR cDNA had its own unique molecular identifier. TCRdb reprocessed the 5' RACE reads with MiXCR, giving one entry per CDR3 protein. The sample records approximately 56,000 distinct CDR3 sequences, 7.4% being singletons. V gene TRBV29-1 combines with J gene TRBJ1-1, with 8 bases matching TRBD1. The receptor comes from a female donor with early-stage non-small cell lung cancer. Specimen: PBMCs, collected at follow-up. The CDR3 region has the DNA TGCAGCGTTGTCATGCCGGGACAGGAGAACACTGAAGCTTTCTTT. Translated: CSVVMPGQENTEAFF.